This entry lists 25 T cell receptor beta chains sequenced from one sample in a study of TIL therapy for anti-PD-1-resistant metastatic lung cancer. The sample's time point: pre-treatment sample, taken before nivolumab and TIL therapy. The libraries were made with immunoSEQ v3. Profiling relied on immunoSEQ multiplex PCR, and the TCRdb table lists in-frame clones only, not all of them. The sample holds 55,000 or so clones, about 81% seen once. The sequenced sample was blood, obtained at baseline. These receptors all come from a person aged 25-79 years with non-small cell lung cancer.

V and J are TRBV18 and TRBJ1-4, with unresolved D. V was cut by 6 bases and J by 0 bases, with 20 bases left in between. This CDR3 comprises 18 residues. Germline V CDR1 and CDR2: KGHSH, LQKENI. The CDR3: CASSSSLVRPTTNEKLFF. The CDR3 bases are TGTGCCAGCTCCTCCTCGCTCGTCAGGCCAACAACTAATGAAAAACTGTTTTTT.

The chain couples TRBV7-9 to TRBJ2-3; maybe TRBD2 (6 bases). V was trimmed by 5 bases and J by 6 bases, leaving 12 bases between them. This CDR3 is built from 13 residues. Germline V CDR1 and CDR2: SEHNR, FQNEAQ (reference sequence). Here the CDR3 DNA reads TGTGCCAGCAGCCCCGCGGGGACGGATACGCAGTATTTT. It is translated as CASSPAGTDTQYF.

The chain's CDR3 is CASSSWTTPTYEQYF. In nucleotides, the CDR3 is TGTGCCAGCAGCTCATGGACAACCCCAACTTACGAGCAGTACTTC. The rearrangement joins TRBV5-4 to TRBJ2-7, with a weak D call TRBD1 (5 bases). The CDR3 covers 15 residues. Deletions cut 3 bases from V and 4 bases from J, with 17 bases between. Per the germline V gene, CDR1 is SGHNT and CDR2 is YYREEE (reference sequence).

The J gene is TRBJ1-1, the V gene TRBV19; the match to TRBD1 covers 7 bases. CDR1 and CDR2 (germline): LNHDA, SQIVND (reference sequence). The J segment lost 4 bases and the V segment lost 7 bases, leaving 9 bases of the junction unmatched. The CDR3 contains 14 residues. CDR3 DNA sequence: TGTGCCAGTAAAGACAGGGAGGAGGCCACTGAAGCTTTCTTT. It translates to CASKDREEATEAFF.

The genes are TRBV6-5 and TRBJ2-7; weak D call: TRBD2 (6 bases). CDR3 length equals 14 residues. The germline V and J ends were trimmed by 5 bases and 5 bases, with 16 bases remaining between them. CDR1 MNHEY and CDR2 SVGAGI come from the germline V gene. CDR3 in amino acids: CASSPAGTPNEQYF. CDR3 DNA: TGTGCCAGCAGTCCCGCCGGGACTCCCAACGAGCAGTACTTC.

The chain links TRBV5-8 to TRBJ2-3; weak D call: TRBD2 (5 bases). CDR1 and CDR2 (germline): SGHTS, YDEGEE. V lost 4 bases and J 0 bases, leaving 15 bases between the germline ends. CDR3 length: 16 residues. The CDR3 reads CASSLGRVSSTDTQYF. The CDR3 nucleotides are TGTGCCAGCAGCCTAGGGCGGGTATCTAGCACAGATACGCAGTATTTT.

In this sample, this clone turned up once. CDR3 residues: CASRPTGSGQPQHF. CDR3 sequence (DNA): TGTGCCAGCAGACCGACAGGGTCGGGTCAGCCCCAGCATTTT. The chain carries TRBV6-6 and TRBJ1-5; 7 bases are a match to TRBD1. The CDR3 has 14 amino acids. J lost 6 bases, V lost 6 bases, and 8 bases had no gene match. Germline CDR1 MNHNY, CDR2 SVGAGI (reference sequence).

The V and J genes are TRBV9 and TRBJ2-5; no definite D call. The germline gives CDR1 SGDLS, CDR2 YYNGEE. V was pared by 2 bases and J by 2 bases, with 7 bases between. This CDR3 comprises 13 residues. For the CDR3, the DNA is TGTGCCAGCAGCGTTCAAGCACAAGAGACCCAGTACTTC. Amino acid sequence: CASSVQAQETQYF.

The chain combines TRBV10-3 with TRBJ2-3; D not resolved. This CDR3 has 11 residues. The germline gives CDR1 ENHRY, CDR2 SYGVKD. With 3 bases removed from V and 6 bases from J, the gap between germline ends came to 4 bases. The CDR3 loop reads CAISEVDTQYF. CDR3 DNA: TGTGCCATCAGTGAAGTGGATACGCAGTATTTT.

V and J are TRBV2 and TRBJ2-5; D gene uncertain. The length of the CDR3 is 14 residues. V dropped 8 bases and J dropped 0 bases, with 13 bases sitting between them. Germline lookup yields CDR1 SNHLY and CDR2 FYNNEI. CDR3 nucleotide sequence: TGTGCCAGCGCAGAGAACCGGGACCAAGAGACCCAGTACTTC. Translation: CASAENRDQETQYF.

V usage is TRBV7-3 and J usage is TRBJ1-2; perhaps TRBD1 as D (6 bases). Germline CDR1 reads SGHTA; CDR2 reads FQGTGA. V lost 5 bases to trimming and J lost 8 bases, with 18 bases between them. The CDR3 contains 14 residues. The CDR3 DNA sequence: TGTGCCAGCAGCCCTTCCGGACGGGGGACAGGCTACACCTTC. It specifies CASSPSGRGTGYTF.

CDR3 loop: CASSLRVGETQYF. CDR3 bases: TGCGCCAGCAGCCTAAGGGTGGGGGAGACCCAGTACTTC. The chain carries TRBV4-1 and TRBJ2-5, with no clear D. The CDR3 is 13 residues long. Germline V CDR1 and CDR2: MGHRA, YSYEKL. V gave up 4 bases and J gave up 5 bases, with 11 bases separating them.

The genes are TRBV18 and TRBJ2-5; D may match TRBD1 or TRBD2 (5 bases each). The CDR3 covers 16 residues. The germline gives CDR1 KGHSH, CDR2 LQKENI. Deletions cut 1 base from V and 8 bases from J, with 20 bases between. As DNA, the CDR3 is TGTGCCAGCTCACCACGAGCCCCGGGACCTGGGGCCACCCAGTACTTC. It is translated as CASSPRAPGPGATQYF.

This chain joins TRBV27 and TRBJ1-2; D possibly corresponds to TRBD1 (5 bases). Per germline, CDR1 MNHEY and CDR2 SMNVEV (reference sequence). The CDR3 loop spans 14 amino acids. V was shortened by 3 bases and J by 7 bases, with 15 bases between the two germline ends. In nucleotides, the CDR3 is TGTGCCAGCAGTTTTGGCCAGGGAGGCTCTGGCTACACCTTC. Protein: CASSFGQGGSGYTF.

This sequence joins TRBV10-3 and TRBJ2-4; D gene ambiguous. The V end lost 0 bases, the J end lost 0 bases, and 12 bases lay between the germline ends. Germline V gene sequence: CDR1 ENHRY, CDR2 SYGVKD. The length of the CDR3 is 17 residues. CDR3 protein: CAISESRQLLAKNIQYF. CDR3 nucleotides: TGTGCCATCAGTGAGTCGCGGCAGCTACTAGCCAAAAACATTCAGTACTTC.

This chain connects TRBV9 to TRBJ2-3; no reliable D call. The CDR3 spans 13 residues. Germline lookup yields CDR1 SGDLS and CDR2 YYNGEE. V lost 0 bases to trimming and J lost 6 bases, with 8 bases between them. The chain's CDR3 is CASSVARVDTQYF. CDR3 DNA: TGTGCCAGCAGCGTAGCTAGGGTGGATACGCAGTATTTT.

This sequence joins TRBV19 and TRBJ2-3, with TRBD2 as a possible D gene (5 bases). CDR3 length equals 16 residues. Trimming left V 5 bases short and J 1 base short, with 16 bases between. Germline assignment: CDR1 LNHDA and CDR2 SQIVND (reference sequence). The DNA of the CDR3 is TGTGCCAGTAGTGCCGGGATGACGCGACGCACAGATACGCAGTATTTT. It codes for CASSAGMTRRTDTQYF.

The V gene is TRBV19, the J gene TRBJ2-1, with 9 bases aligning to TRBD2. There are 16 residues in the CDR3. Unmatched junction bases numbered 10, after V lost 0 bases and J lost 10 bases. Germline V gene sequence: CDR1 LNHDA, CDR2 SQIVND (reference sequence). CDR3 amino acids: CASSIEVSGGPGEQFF. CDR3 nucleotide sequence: TGTGCCAGTAGTATAGAGGTTAGCGGGGGTCCTGGAGAGCAGTTCTTC.

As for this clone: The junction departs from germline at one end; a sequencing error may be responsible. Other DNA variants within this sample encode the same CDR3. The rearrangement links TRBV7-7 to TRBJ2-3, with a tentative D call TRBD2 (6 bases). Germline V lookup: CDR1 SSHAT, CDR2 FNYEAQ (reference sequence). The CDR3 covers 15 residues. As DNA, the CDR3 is TGTGCTAGCAGCCTGGGGGACTCTTCGACAGATACGCAGTATTTT. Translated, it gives CASSLGDSSTDTQYF.

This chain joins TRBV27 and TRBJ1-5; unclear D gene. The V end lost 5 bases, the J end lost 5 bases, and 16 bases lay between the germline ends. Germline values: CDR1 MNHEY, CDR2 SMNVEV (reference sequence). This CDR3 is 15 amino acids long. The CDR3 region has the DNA TGTGCCAGCAGTCTCCGGACGGGGTTAGATCAGCCCCAGCATTTT. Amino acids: CASSLRTGLDQPQHF.

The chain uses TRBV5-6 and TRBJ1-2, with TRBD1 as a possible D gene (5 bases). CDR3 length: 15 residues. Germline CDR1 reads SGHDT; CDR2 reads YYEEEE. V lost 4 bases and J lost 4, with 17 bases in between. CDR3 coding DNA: TGTGCCAGCAGCCGTTGGGGTGTTGGGACCTATGGCTACACCTTC. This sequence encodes CASSRWGVGTYGYTF.

CDR3 region: CASSLLETQYF. Written as DNA, the CDR3 is TGTGCCAGCAGCTTGTTGGAGACCCAGTACTTC. The chain links TRBV5-6 to TRBJ2-5; D call uncertain. CDR3 length: 11 residues. Trimming left V 1 base short and J 5 bases short, with 3 bases between. CDR1 is SGHDT, CDR2 YYEEEE, per germline.

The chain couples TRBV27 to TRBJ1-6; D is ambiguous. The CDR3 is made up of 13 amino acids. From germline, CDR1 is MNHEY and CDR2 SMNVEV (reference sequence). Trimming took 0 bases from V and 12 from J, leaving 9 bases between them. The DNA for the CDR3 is TGTGCCAGCAGTTTATCGGTTCTTCAACCCCTCCACTTT. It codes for CASSLSVLQPLHF.

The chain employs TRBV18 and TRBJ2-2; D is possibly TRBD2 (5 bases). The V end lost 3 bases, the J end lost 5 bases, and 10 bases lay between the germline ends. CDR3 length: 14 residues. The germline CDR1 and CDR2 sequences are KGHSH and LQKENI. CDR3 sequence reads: CASSPASRTGELFF. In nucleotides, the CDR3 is TGTGCCAGCTCACCGGCTAGCCGAACCGGGGAGCTGTTTTTT.

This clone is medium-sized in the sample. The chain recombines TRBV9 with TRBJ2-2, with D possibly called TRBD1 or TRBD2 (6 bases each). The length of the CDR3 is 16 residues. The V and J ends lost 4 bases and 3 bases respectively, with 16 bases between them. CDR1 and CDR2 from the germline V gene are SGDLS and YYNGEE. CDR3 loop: CASSPPGAGDTGELFF. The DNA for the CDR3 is TGTGCCAGCAGCCCCCCGGGGGCCGGGGACACCGGGGAGCTGTTTTTT.